The clone carrying this T cell receptor beta chain was detected only a few times. Antigen: not known. The sample comes from a study of blood T cells in healthy people across ages. General study results and limits: Since the PBMCs were unsorted, naive and antigen-experienced cells could not be conclusively compared. The fall in TCR beta diversity per million T cells was roughly linear with age. The study found more naive CD4+ cells and higher diversity in long-lived than aged donors.

Germline loops: CDR1 MNHEY, CDR2 SMNVEV (reference sequence). This CDR3 comprises 14 residues. V was cut by 6 bases and J by 12 bases, with 21 bases left in between. Primed by a sample-barcoded 5' primer and a J-beta primer mix, a second PCR proceeded for about 7 to 11 cycles. TCRdb independently ran MiXCR on the 5' RACE reads; one entry per CDR3 protein. The table shows around 1,500,000 distinct CDR3 sequences, with 35% to 45% occurring only once. What was sequenced was blood. The chain combines TRBV27 with TRBJ2-1, with D possibly matching TRBD2 (7 bases). This TCR was sampled from a woman under 30 in good health. Here the CDR3 reads CASRGDNEGEGQFF. The DNA of the CDR3 is TGTGCCAGCAGGGGCGACAATGAGGGGGAGGGGCAGTTCTTC.